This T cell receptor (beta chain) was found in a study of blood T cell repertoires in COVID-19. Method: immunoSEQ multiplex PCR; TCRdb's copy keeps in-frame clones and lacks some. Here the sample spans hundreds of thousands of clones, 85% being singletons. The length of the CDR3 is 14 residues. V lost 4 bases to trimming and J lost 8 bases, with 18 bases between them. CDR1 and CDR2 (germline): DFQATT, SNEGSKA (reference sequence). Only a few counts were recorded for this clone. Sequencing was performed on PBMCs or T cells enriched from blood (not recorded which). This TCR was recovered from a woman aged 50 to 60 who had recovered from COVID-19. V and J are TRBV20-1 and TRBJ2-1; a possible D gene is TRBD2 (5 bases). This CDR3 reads CSANDGLLRDEQFF. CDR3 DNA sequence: TGCAGTGCTAATGACGGGCTCCTGAGGGATGAGCAGTTCTTC.